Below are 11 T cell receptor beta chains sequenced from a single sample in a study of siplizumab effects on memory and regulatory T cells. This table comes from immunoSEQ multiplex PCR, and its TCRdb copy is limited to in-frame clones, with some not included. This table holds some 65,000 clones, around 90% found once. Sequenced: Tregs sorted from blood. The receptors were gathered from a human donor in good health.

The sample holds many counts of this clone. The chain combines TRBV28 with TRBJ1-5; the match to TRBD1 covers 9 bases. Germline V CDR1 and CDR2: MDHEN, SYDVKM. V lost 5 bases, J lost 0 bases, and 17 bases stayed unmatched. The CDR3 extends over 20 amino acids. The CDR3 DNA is TGTGCCAGCAGTCGAACCGTTACGGACAGGGGATTACATAGCAATCAGCCCCAGCATTTT. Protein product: CASSRTVTDRGLHSNQPQHF.

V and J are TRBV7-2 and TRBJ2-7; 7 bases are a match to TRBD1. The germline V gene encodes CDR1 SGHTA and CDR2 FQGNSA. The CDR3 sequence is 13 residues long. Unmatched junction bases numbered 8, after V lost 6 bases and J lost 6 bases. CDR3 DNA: TGTGCCAGCAGAACGACAACAGGGGTCGAGCAGTACTTC. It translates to CASRTTTGVEQYF.

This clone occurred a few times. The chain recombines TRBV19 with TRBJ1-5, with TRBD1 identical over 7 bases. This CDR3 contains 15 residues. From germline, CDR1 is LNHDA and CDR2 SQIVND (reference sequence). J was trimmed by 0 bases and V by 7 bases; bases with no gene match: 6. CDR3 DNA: TGTGCCAGTACGCGACAGGGTTATAGCAATCAGCCCCAGCATTTT. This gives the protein CASTRQGYSNQPQHF.

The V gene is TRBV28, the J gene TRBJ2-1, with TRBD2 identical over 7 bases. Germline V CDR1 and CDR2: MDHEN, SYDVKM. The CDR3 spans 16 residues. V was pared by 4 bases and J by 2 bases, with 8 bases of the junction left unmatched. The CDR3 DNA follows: TGTGCCAGCAGTTCTAAAGCGGGATGGGCCTACAATGAGCAGTTCTTC. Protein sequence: CASSSKAGWAYNEQFF. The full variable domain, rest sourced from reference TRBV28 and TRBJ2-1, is DVKVTQSSRYLVKRTGEKVFLECVQDMDHENMFWYRQDPGLGLRLIYFSYDVKMKEKGDIPEGYSVSREKKERFSLILESASTNQTSMYLCASSSKAGWAYNEQFFGPGTRLTVL.

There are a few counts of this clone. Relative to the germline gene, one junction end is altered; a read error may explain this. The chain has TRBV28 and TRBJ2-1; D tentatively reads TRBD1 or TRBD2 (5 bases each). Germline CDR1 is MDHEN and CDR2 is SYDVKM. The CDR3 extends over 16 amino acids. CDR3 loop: CASSSPGRGAYNEQFF. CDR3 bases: TGTGCCAGCAGTTCTCCGGGCCGAGGGGCCTATAATGAGCAGTTCTTC.

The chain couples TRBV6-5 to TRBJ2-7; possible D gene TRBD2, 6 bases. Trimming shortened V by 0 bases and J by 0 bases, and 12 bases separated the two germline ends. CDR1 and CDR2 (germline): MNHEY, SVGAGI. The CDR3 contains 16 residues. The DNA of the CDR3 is TGTGCCAGCAGTTACTCCCAGAGCGGGTACTCCTACGAGCAGTACTTC. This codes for CASSYSQSGYSYEQYF.

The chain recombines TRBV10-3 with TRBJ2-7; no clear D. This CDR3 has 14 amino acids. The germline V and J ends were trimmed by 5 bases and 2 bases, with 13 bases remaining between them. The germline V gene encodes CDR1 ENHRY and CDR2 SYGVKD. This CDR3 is CAISSEPVPYEQYF. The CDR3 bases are TGTGCCATCAGTTCAGAGCCAGTACCCTACGAGCAGTACTTC.

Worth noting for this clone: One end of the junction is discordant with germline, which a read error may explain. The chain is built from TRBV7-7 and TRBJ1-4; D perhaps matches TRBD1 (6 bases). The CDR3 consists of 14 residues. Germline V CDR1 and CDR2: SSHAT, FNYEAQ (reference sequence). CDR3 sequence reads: CASSPTGLNEKLFF. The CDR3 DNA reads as TGTGCTAGCAGCCCCACAGGGTTGAATGAAAAACTGTTTTTT.

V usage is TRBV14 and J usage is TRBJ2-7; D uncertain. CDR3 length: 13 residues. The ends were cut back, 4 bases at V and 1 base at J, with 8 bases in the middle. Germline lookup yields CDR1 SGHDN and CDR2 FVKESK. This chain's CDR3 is CASSLRMSYEQYF. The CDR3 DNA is TGTGCCAGCAGCCTTAGGATGTCCTACGAGCAGTACTTC.

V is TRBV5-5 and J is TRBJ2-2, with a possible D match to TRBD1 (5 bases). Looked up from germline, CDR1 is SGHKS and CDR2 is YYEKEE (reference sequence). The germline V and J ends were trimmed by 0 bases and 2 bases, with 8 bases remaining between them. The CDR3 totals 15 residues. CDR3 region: CASSLGTLNTGELFF. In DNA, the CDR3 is TGTGCCAGCAGCTTGGGGACACTTAACACCGGGGAGCTGTTTTTT.

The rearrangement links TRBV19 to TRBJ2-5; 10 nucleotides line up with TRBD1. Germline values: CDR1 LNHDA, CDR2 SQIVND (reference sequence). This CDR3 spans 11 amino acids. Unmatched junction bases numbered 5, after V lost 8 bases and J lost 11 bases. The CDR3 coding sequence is TGTGCCAGTCGGGACAGGGGAGAGCAGTACTTC. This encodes CASRDRGEQYF.